A selection of T cell receptor beta chains follows, all from one sample in a study of Graves' ophthalmopathy and Graves' hyperthyroidism. A single record per CDR3 protein comes from TCRdb applying MiXCR to the multiplex PCR reads. Among approximately 700,000 distinct CDR3 sequences, over 40% were seen once, and the ten largest hold roughly 3.5%. The sequenced sample was peripheral blood. All receptors derive from an adult man with Graves' ophthalmopathy. CDR3s include the opening cysteine and the closing phenylalanine or tryptophan. The D gene is left open where the match is weak. Rows give clone size only sometimes, using once, few, many, or a class for an expanded clone.

DNA: TGTGCCAGCAGTTACCCGGGGGGGGAGACCCAGTACTTC; CDR3: CASSYPGGETQYF; size: .; length: 13; J: TRBJ2-5; V: TRBV6-5; D: TRBD2
DNA: TGTGCCACCAGTCCGGGACAGGGGATCTACGAGCAGTACTTC; CDR3: CATSPGQGIYEQYF; size: many; length: 14; J: TRBJ2-7; V: TRBV24-1; D: TRBD1
DNA: TGCAGTGCGGCCCGTAGCGGAGGGGAAGAGGACACTGAAGCTTTCTTT; CDR3: CSAARSGGEEDTEAFF; size: .; length: 16; J: TRBJ1-1; V: TRBV20-1; D: .
DNA: TGTGCCAGCAGCCGCGACCAAACCTACGAGCAGTACTTC; CDR3: CASSRDQTYEQYF; size: .; length: 13; J: TRBJ2-7; V: TRBV6-5; D: .
DNA: TGTGCCAGCAGTAAGGGGACGTTACAAGAGACCCAGTACTTC; CDR3: CASSKGTLQETQYF; size: many; length: 14; J: TRBJ2-5; V: TRBV2; D: .
DNA: .; CDR3: CSARGRGYTFEQYF; size: .; length: 14; J: TRBJ2-7; V: TRBV20-1; D: .
DNA: TGCAGTGCTGGGACAGGGGCCCCGGCTAAGTACTTC; CDR3: CSAGTGAPAKYF; size: .; length: 12; J: TRBJ2-7; V: TRBV20-1; D: TRBD1
DNA: TGTGCCAGCAGTTACCTGGACAGACAAGAGACCCAGTACTTC; CDR3: CASSYLDRQETQYF; size: many; length: 14; J: TRBJ2-5; V: TRBV10-3; D: .
DNA: TGTGCCAGCAGCTCCCGGGACTACAATCAGCCCCAGCATTTT; CDR3: CASSSRDYNQPQHF; size: .; length: 14; J: TRBJ1-5; V: TRBV11-3; D: .
DNA: TGTGCTCGCTCAGGGGGACGAACTGAAGCTTTCTTT; CDR3: CARSGGRTEAFF; size: .; length: 12; J: TRBJ1-1; V: TRBV10-3; D: TRBD1
DNA: TGTGCCAGCAGCGGGTCAGGGGGCGCCTCCTACGAGCGGTACTTC; CDR3: CASSGSGGASYERYF; size: .; length: 15; J: TRBJ2-7; V: TRBV5-6; D: TRBD1
DNA: TGTGCCAGCAGTGAAGCCGGGACAGGGGGGCTTGAGCAGTACTTC; CDR3: CASSEAGTGGLEQYF; size: .; length: 15; J: TRBJ2-7; V: TRBV9; D: TRBD1
DNA: TGCAGTGCTCGGGACCCTGGAGAAAAACTGTTTTTT; CDR3: CSARDPGEKLFF; size: .; length: 12; J: TRBJ1-4; V: TRBV20-1; D: .
DNA: TGTGCCAGCAGTGTAGCGGGAGGGTTCACAGATACGCAGTATTTT; CDR3: CASSVAGGFTDTQYF; size: .; length: 15; J: TRBJ2-3; V: TRBV25-1; D: TRBD2
DNA: TGTGCCAGCAGTGAGCCGGGAGGGGGCTATGGCTACACCTTC; CDR3: CASSEPGGGYGYTF; size: many; length: 14; J: TRBJ1-2; V: TRBV2; D: .
DNA: TGTGCCAGCAGCGTAGCGGTCGCGGGGTCTGAAGCTTTCTTT; CDR3: CASSVAVAGSEAFF; size: many; length: 14; J: TRBJ1-1; V: TRBV9; D: .
DNA: TGTGCCATCAGGGTGGAGGGGGCCACTAACTATGGCTACACCTTC; CDR3: CAIRVEGATNYGYTF; size: .; length: 15; J: TRBJ1-2; V: TRBV10-3; D: TRBD1
DNA: TGTGCCATCAGTCCCTCTAGCGGTCAAGAGATCCAGTACTTC; CDR3: CAISPSSGQEIQYF; size: once; length: 14; J: TRBJ2-5; V: TRBV10-3; D: TRBD2
DNA: TGTGCCACCAGCAGCCCAAAGCTGGGCTTGACAGAGACCCAGTACTTC; CDR3: CATSSPKLGLTETQYF; size: many; length: 16; J: TRBJ2-5; V: TRBV15; D: .
DNA: TGCGCCGGCAGCCAAGATATATCGGGGGGATTCACTGAAGCTTTCTTT; CDR3: CAGSQDISGGFTEAFF; size: .; length: 16; J: TRBJ1-1; V: TRBV7-2; D: .
DNA: TGTGCCAGCAGTTACCCTACAGGGGTTGTGGAGCTGTTTTTT; CDR3: CASSYPTGVVELFF; size: few; length: 14; J: TRBJ2-2; V: TRBV6-6; D: TRBD1
DNA: TGTGCCAGCAGCACCCCTTACGAGCAGTACTTC; CDR3: CASSTPYEQYF; size: many; length: 11; J: TRBJ2-7; V: TRBV6-5; D: .
DNA: TGTGCCACCAGTGATGAGGGGCCGCACACCGGGGAGCTGTTTTTT; CDR3: CATSDEGPHTGELFF; size: few; length: 15; J: TRBJ2-2; V: TRBV24-1; D: .
DNA: TGTGCCTGGAGTGTAACGGGGGCTCGGGCTTTCTTT; CDR3: CAWSVTGARAFF; size: .; length: 12; J: TRBJ1-1; V: TRBV7-9; D: .
DNA: TGCGCCAGCAGGCCGGGACTAGCGGGGCACGAGCAGTACTTC; CDR3: CASRPGLAGHEQYF; size: few; length: 14; J: TRBJ2-7; V: TRBV4-1; D: TRBD2
DNA: TGTGCCAGCAGTGCCAGGGGGCAGGAAAAACTGTTTTTT; CDR3: CASSARGQEKLFF; size: .; length: 13; J: TRBJ1-4; V: TRBV12-3/TRBV12-4; D: TRBD1
DNA: TGTGCCAGCAGCTTCAGGCCTTCCGGGAGGAACACTGAAGCTTTCTTT; CDR3: CASSFRPSGRNTEAFF; size: many; length: 16; J: TRBJ1-1; V: TRBV7-8; D: .
DNA: TGTGCCAGCAGCTTTAGGGCAGAAGGTTCACCCCTCCACTTT; CDR3: CASSFRAEGSPLHF; size: .; length: 14; J: TRBJ1-6; V: TRBV7-8; D: .
DNA: TGCGCCAGCAGCCAAATATACTCCGTCTATGGCTACACCTTC; CDR3: CASSQIYSVYGYTF; size: few; length: 14; J: TRBJ1-2; V: TRBV5-1; D: .
DNA: TGCAGTGCTAGGCGGGGCGGTACTTCACCCCTCCACTTT; CDR3: CSARRGGTSPLHF; size: many; length: 13; J: TRBJ1-6; V: TRBV20-1; D: .
DNA: TGTGCCAGCAGTGCCCGGACAGGGAACGAGCAGTACTTC; CDR3: CASSARTGNEQYF; size: many; length: 13; J: TRBJ2-7; V: TRBV25-1; D: TRBD1
DNA: TGTGCCAGCAGCCCCTGGACAGCTCCCTTCGAAAAACTGTTTTTT; CDR3: CASSPWTAPFEKLFF; size: .; length: 15; J: TRBJ1-4; V: TRBV7-2; D: .
DNA: TGTGCCAGTAGTCCAAGGGACACTAGCTCCTACGAGCAGTACTTC; CDR3: CASSPRDTSSYEQYF; size: many; length: 15; J: TRBJ2-7; V: TRBV19; D: .
DNA: TGTGCCAGCAGTGGCCCCGGGACAGCGGACCGGGAGACCCAGTACTTC; CDR3: CASSGPGTADRETQYF; size: many; length: 16; J: TRBJ2-5; V: TRBV2; D: TRBD1
DNA: TGCAGTGCTATTAACAGGGCGAACACCGGGGAGCTGTTTTTT; CDR3: CSAINRANTGELFF; size: many; length: 14; J: TRBJ2-2; V: TRBV20-1; D: .
DNA: TGTGCCAGCAGCTTAGCGTTGAGCGGGAGGGGCTCAGATACGCAGTATTTT; CDR3: CASSLALSGRGSDTQYF; size: .; length: 17; J: TRBJ2-3; V: TRBV7-8; D: TRBD2
DNA: TGTGCCAGCCGGTCCTCGGGGAACCAAGAGACCCAGTACTTC; CDR3: CASRSSGNQETQYF; size: .; length: 14; J: TRBJ2-5; V: TRBV2; D: .
DNA: TGCAGTGCTTCACGGACTAGCGGGGAATCCTACGAGCAGTACTTC; CDR3: CSASRTSGESYEQYF; size: few; length: 15; J: TRBJ2-7; V: TRBV20-1; D: TRBD2
DNA: TGCAGTGCTAGAGATGGGCAGAACTATGGCTACACCTTC; CDR3: CSARDGQNYGYTF; size: few; length: 13; J: TRBJ1-2; V: TRBV20-1; D: .
DNA: TGTGCCGGCCTCAGTGCGGAGGGTGGCGAGCAGTACTTC; CDR3: CAGLSAEGGEQYF; size: .; length: 13; J: TRBJ2-7; V: TRBV2; D: .
DNA: TGCAGTGCTAGAGAGGGCGGGAGCGTCGACGAGACCCAGTACTTC; CDR3: CSAREGGSVDETQYF; size: .; length: 15; J: TRBJ2-5; V: TRBV20-1; D: TRBD2
DNA: TGTGCCAGCAGCCTTCTAGGGGGCTCTCCCTCCTACGAGCAGTACTTC; CDR3: CASSLLGGSPSYEQYF; size: many; length: 16; J: TRBJ2-7; V: TRBV7-2; D: TRBD1
DNA: TGTGCCAGCAGCTTAGCGCAAACTAGCGGGAGGGCTTACGAGCAGTACTTC; CDR3: CASSLAQTSGRAYEQYF; size: many; length: 17; J: TRBJ2-7; V: TRBV7-2; D: TRBD2
DNA: TGCGCCAGCAGCCTAGGACTAGCGGGAGGTTCCATCTACGAGCAGTACTTC; CDR3: CASSLGLAGGSIYEQYF; size: few; length: 17; J: TRBJ2-7; V: TRBV5-1; D: TRBD2